This T cell receptor beta chain was recovered during a study of radiotherapy plus CTLA-4 blockade in lung cancer listed by TCRdb under 2018. About the full investigation: Objective responses were observed in 18% of enrolled patients, and disease control was achieved in 31%.

Trimming removed 3 bases from V and 1 base from J, leaving 3 bases between the germline ends. For CDR1 and CDR2, the germline V gene lists SGHRS and YFSETQ. Counted from cysteine to phenylalanine, this CDR3 has 12 amino acids. Just CDR3 DNA is preserved here, 36 bases in frame from base 1. The study tested focal radiation therapy combined with CTLA-4 blockade (ipilimumab) in patients with chemo-refractory metastatic non-small-cell lung cancer. As concerns this clone: It lacks a known antigen. No much larger clonotype is one base removed from it; base qualities were not supplied.

Receptor amplification or capture employed the immunoSEQ multiplex PCR assay. Not all clones reach the TCRdb copy of this immuneACCESS table, which keeps in-frame sequences only. Checked studies attribute under half of the gap to unresolved V genes and leave the rest unexplained. The sample table shows 95,000 to 150,000 clones, and 85% to 90% are seen once. Of the sample, 6.9% falls within the top ten clones. Broader findings and caveats from the paper: Increased serum interferon-beta after radiation, together with early dynamic changes in blood T cell clones, were reported to be the strongest predictors of response. TCR clones derived from tumors expanded in peripheral blood after treatment with radiotherapy and ipilimumab.

The sequence was collected from a human donor with non-small cell lung cancer that progressed on radiotherapy plus ipilimumab. The sequence is built from TRBV5-1 and TRBJ2-3; the D gene cannot be named for sure. The sample consisted of peripheral blood, taken from a patient treated with radiotherapy plus ipilimumab. The CDR3: CASSSGTDTQYF. In nucleotides, the sequence is TGCGCCAGCAGCTCTGGCACAGATACGCAGTATTTT.